This T cell receptor (beta chain) was sequenced during a study of T cell responses to AZD1222 COVID-19 vaccine. As for this clone: Its antigen is unidentified.

General study findings and limits: In all cases, repertoires were sampled only after the peak T cell response. Donors were chiefly white British, with a greater number of females, and clonal diversity was perhaps underestimated.

Analysis merged second doses at about 4 or about 12 weeks. The V end lost 0 bases, the J end lost 5 bases, and 11 bases lay between the germline ends. Germline V gene lookup returns CDR1 SGHTS and CDR2 YDEGEE. This CDR3 is built from 14 residues. Here immunoSEQ multiplex PCR was the method, and the copy in TCRdb shows in-frame clones only, minus some. The data show some 42,000 clones, approximately 80% seen once. The V and J genes are TRBV5-8 and TRBJ1-1, with D hard to call. Material: peripheral blood, obtained 28 days after the second AZD1222 dose. The sequence came from an adult who received the AZD1222 COVID-19 vaccine. The CDR3 DNA is TGTGCCAGCAGCTTGGGGCGGGGTGGGACTGAAGCTTTCTTT. Its protein product is CASSLGRGGTEAFF.